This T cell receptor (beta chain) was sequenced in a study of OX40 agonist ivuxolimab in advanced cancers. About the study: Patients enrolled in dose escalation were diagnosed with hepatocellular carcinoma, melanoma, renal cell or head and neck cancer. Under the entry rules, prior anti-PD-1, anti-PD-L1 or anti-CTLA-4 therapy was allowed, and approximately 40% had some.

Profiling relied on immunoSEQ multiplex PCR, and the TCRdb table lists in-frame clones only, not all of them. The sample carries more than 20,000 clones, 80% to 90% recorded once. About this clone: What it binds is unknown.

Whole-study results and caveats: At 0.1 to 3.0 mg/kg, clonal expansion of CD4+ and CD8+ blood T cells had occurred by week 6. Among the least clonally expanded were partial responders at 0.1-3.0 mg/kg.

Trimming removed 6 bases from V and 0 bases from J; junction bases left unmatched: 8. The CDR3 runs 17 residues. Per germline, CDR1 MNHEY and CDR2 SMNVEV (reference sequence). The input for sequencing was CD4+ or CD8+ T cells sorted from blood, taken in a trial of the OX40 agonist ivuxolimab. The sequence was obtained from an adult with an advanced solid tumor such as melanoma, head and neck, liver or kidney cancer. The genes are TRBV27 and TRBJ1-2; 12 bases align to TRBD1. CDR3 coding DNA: TGTGCCAGCAGGGGACAGGGGGCGATTCAAGCTAACTATGGCTACACCTTC. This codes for CASRGQGAIQANYGYTF.